This TCR beta chain was identified in a study of T-cell memory formation after mild COVID-19. This clonotype was found a few times. MiXCR, applied by TCRdb to the 5' RACE reads, yields one record per CDR3 protein. The profile covers around 310,000 distinct CDR3 sequences, with roughly an eighth appearing a single time and around a fifth taken by the ten largest. The CDR3 length is 15 residues. CDR1 and CDR2 from the germline V gene are ENHRY and SYGVKD. V was clipped by 8 bases and J by 8 bases; unmatched bases: 10. The sample comprised PBMCs or a T cell subset sorted from them (not recorded which). This TCR was sampled from a man younger than 35 who had mild COVID-19 (a few samples of this study predate the infection). Cell type and time point are not known. The rearrangement joins TRBV10-3 to TRBJ1-6, with 9 bases that match TRBD1. CDR3: CAIAGGTGRHSPLHF. In DNA, the CDR3 is TGTGCCATCGCGGGGGGGACAGGGAGGCATTCACCCCTCCACTTT.